The T cell receptor (beta chain) described here comes from a study of metastatic and nonmetastatic thyroid tumors. Study as a whole: Thyroid patients, malignant and benign, had repertoires compared across blood and tumor or nodule tissue. General study points: TCR beta diversity was reportedly significantly higher in malignant thyroid tumors than benign nodules, in blood and tumor.

Patients were all untreated before their thyroid surgery. MiXCR re-clonotyped the PCR reads for TCRdb. The sample contains about 12,000 clones, around a quarter of which appear only once. This clone was detected a few times. Its antigen is not identified. This clonotype was sampled from a male donor with papillary thyroid cancer or a benign thyroid nodule (not recorded which). Some clones in this sample may be carry-over from other donors' samples. What was sequenced was blood.

Written as DNA, the CDR3 is TGTGCCATCAGTGAGCCGAGGGGTCTTTCGAATGAGCAGTTCTTC. It is translated as CAISEPRGLSNEQFF. V and J are TRBV10-3 and TRBJ2-1; either TRBD1 or TRBD2 may fit D (5 bases each). Germline CDR1 reads ENHRY; CDR2 reads SYGVKD. The V gene lost 2 bases and the J gene lost 7 bases, with 15 bases spanning the gap. This CDR3 is built from 15 residues.